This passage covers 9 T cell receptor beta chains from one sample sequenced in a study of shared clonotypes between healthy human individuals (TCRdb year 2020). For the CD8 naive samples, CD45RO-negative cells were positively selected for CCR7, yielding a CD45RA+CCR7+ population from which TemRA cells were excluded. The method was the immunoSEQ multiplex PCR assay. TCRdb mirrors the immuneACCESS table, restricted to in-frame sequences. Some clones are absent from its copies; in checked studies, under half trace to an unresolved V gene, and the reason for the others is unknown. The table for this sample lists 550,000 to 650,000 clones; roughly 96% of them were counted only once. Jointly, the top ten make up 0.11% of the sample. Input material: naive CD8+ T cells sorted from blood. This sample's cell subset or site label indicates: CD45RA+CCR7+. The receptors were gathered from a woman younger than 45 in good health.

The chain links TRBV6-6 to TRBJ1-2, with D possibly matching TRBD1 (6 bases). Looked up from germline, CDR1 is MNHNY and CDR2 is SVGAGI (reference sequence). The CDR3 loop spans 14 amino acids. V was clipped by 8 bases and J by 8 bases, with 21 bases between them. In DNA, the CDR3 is TGTGCCAGCCACACCGGGGGGGGCGCGAAGGGCTACACCTTC. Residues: CASHTGGGAKGYTF.

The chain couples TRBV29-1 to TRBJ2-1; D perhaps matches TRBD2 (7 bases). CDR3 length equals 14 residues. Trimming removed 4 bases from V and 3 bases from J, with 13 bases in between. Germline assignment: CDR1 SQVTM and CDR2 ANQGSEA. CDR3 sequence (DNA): TGCAGCGTTGGGGGGGGACAAAACTACAATGAGCAGTTCTTC. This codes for CSVGGGQNYNEQFF.

As DNA, the CDR3 is TGTGCCAGCAGACCACAGGGCATAGGCGGGGAGCTGTTTTTT. It encodes CASRPQGIGGELFF. The chain has TRBV28 and TRBJ2-2; a possible D gene is TRBD1 (6 bases). Per the germline V gene, CDR1 is MDHEN and CDR2 is SYDVKM. The V gene lost 6 bases and the J gene lost 7 bases, with 15 bases spanning the gap. This CDR3 region has 14 residues. Full variable domain (missing parts from reference TRBV28 and TRBJ2-2): DVKVTQSSRYLVKRTGEKVFLECVQDMDHENMFWYRQDPGLGLRLIYFSYDVKMKEKGDIPEGYSVSREKKERFSLILESASTNQTSMYLCASRPQGIGGELFFGEGSRLTVL.

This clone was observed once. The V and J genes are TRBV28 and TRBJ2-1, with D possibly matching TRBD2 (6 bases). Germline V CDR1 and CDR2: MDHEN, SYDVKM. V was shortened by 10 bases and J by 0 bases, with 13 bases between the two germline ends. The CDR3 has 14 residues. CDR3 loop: CATGDGVSYNEQFF. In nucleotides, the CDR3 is TGTGCCACGGGGGACGGCGTCTCCTACAATGAGCAGTTCTTC.

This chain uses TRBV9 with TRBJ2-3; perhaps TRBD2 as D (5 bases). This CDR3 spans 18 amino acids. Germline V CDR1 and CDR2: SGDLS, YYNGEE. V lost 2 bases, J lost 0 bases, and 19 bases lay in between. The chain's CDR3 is CASSVRAGRLTSTDTQYF. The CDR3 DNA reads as TGTGCCAGCAGCGTGCGAGCAGGCAGACTAACTAGCACAGATACGCAGTATTTT.

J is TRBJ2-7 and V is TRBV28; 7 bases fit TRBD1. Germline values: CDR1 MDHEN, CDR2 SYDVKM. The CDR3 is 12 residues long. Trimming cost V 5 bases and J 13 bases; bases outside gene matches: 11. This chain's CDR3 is CASSIQGNKPYF. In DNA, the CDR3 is TGTGCCAGCAGTATACAGGGGAACAAACCCTACTTC.

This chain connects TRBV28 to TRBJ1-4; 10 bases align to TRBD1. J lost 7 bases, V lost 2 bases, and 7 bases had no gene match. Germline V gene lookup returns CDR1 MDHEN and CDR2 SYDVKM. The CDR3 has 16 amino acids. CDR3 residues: CASSLRSGTGAEKLFF. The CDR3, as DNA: TGTGCCAGCAGTTTACGGTCCGGGACAGGGGCTGAAAAACTGTTTTTT.

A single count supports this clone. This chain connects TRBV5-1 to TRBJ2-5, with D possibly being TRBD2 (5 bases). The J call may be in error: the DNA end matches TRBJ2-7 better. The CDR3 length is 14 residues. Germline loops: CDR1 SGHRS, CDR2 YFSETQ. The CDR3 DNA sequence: TGCGCCAGCAGCTTAAGGATTGGAGGCTACGAGCAGTACTTC. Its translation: CASSLRIGGYEQYF.

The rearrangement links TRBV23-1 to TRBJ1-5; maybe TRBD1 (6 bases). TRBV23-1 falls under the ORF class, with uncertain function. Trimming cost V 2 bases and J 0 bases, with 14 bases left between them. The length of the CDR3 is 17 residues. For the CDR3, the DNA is TGCGCCAGCAGTCAAAGGCGGACAGTTTATAGCAATCAGCCCCAGCATTTT. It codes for CASSQRRTVYSNQPQHF.